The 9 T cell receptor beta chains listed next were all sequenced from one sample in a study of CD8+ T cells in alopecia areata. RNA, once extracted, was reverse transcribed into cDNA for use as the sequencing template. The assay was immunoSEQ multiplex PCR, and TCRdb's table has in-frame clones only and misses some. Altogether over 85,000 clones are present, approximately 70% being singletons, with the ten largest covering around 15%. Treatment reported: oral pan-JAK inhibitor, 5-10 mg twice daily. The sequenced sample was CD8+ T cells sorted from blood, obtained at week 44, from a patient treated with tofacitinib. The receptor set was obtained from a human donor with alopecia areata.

CDR3 sequence (DNA): TGTGCCTGGAGTGCGGGGCCAAGCTCCTACAATGAGCAGTTCTTC. It translates to CAWSAGPSSYNEQFF. This rearrangement joins TRBV30 to TRBJ2-1; D tentatively reads TRBD1 or TRBD2 (5 bases each). Trimming cost V 1 base and J 0 bases, with 10 bases left between them. The CDR3 contains 15 residues. Germline CDR1 is GTSNPN and CDR2 is SVGIG (reference sequence).

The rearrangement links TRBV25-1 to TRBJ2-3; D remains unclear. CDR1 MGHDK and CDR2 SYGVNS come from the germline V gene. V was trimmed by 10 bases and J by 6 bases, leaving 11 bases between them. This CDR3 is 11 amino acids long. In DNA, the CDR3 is TGTGCCACCTCACTCTCGGATACGCAGTATTTT. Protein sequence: CATSLSDTQYF. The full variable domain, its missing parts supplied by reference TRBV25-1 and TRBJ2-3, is EADIYQTPRYLVIGTGKKITLECSQTMGHDKMYWYQQDPGMELHLIHYSYGVNSTEKGDLSSESTVSRIRTEHFPLTLESARPSHTSQYLCATSLSDTQYFGPGTRLTVL.

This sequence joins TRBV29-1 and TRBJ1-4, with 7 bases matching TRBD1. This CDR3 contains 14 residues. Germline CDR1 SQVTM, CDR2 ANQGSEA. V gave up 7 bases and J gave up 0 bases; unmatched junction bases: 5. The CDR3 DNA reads TGCAGCGCCTACGGACAGGCAACTAATGAAAAACTGTTTTTT. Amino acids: CSAYGQATNEKLFF.

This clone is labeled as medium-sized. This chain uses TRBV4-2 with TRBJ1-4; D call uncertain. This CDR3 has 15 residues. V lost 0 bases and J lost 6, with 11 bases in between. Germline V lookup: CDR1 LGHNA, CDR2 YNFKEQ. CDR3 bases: TGTGCCAGCAGCCAAGAGCAGATAACAGATGAAAAACTGTTTTTT. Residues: CASSQEQITDEKLFF.

The CDR3 sequence: CASKAGGHYEQYF. CDR3 bases: TGTGCCAGTAAGGCAGGGGGACACTACGAGCAGTACTTC. This chain connects TRBV19 to TRBJ2-7, with 7 nucleotides matching TRBD1. Germline loops: CDR1 LNHDA, CDR2 SQIVND (reference sequence). The CDR3 extends over 13 amino acids. V shed 7 bases, J shed 3 bases, and the junction held 6 bases outside the gene matches.

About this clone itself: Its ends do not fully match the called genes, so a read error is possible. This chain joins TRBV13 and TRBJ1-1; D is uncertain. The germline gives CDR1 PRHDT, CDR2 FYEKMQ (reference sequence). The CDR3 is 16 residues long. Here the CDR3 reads CASSPLGSDQNTEASF. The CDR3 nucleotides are TGTGCCAGCAGCCCTTTGGGGTCAGATCAGAACACTGAAGCTTCCTTT.

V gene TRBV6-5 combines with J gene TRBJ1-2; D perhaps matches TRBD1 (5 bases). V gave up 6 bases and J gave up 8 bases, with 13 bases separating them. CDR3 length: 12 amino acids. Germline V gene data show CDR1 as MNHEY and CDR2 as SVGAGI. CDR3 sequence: CASSFSTGGYTF. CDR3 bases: TGTGCCAGCAGCTTTTCTACAGGAGGCTACACCTTC.

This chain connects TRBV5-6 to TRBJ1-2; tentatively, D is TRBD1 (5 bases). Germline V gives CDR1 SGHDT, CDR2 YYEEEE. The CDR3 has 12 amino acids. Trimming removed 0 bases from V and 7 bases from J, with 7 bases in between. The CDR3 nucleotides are TGTGCCAGCAGCTTGGCCGACAGTGGCTACACCTTC. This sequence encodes CASSLADSGYTF.

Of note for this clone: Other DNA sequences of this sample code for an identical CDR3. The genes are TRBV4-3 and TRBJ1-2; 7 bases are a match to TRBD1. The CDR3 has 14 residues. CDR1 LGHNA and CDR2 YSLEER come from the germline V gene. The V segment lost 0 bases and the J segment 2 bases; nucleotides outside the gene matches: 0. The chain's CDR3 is CASSQDRGNYGYTF. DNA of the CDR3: TGCGCCAGCAGCCAAGACAGGGGGAACTATGGCTACACCTTC.